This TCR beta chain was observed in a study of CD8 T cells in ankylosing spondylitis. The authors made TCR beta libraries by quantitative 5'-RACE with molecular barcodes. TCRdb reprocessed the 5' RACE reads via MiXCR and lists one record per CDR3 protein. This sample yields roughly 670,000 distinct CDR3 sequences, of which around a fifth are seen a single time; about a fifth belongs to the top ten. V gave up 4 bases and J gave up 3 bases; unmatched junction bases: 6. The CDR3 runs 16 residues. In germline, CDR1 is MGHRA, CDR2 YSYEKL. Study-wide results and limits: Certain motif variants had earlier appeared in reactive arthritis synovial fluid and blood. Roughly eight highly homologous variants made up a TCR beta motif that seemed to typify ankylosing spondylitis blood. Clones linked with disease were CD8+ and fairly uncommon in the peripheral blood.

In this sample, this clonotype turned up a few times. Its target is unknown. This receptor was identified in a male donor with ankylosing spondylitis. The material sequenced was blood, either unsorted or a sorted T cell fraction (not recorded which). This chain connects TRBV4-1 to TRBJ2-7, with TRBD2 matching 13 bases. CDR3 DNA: TGCGCCAGCAGCCCCTCCGGGACTAGCGGGAACTACGAGCAGTACTTC. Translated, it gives CASSPSGTSGNYEQYF.